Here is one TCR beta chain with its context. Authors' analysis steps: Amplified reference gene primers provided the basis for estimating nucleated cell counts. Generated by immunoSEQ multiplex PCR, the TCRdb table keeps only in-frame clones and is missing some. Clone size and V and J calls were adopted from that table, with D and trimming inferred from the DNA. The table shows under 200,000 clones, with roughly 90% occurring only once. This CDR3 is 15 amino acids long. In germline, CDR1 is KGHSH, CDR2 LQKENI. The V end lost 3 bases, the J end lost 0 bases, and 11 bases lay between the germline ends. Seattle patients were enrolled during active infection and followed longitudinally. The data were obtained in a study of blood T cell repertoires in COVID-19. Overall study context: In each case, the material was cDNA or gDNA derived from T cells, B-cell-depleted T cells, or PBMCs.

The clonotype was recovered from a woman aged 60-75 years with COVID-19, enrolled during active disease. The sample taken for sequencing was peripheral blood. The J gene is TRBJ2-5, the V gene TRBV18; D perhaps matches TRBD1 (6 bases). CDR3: CASSPLQGYQETQYF. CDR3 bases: TGTGCCAGCTCACCGCTCCAGGGGTACCAAGAGACCCAGTACTTC.